This TCR beta chain emerged from a study of human T cells and chemical hapten exposure. Study-wide background: Skin on the upper inner arm, approximately 2 cm by approximately 2 cm in size, was sensitized with 2% DPC. All patients underwent weekly scalp dosing with diphenylcyclopropenone for the full roughly 25-week study. The patients were mostly female; they had alopecia areata, totalis or universalis.

In its sample, this clonotype was seen many times. TCRdb used MiXCR to reprocess the RACE reads, holding one entry per CDR3 protein. In the table there are 65,000 to 100,000 distinct CDR3 sequences, about 6.6% of which are singletons. Regarding time point: patch test 2, 6 weeks after DPC sensitization. Treatment noted: therapeutic diphenylcyclopropenone sensitization with weekly scalp DPC. Participating donors were patients with alopecia, aged 18 to 70 years, considered appropriate candidates for DPC. The CDR3 loop spans 13 amino acids. Germline V gene sequence: CDR1 SEHNR, CDR2 FQNEAQ (reference sequence). The V segment lost 5 bases and the J segment 7 bases; nucleotides outside the gene matches: 5.

V usage is TRBV7-9 and J usage is TRBJ2-1; 7 bases line up with TRBD1. The sequencing here drew on whole blood, taken in connection with sensitization to the hapten diphenylcyclopropenone (DPC). The sequence derives from a woman in her twenties or thirties with alopecia areata. Some clones in this sample may be carry-over from other donors' samples. The CDR3 DNA is TGTGCCAGCAGCGTAGGGGGCCTGAATGAGCAGTTCTTC. This sequence encodes CASSVGGLNEQFF.